The source of this TCR beta chain is a study of blood T cell repertoires in COVID-19. Study overall: T cells, B-cell-depleted T cells, or PBMCs provided the cDNA or gDNA that served as material.

Assay used: immunoSEQ multiplex PCR; TCRdb lists only in-frame clones, some missing. Of roughly 150,000 clones detected, 83% appear once; the ten largest clones hold over 2%. Trimming took off 7 bases at V and 2 bases at J, with 14 bases between the two ends. The CDR3 covers 14 residues. Germline CDR1 and CDR2: LNHDA and SQIVND (reference sequence). Input material: peripheral blood. V is TRBV19 and J is TRBJ1-1, with a tentative D call TRBD1 (6 bases). This sequence was found in an elderly woman with acute or convalescent COVID-19. In nucleotides, the CDR3 is TGTGCCAGTATACCCGGGACACGCAACACTGAAGCTTTCTTT. Its protein product is CASIPGTRNTEAFF.